The source of this T cell receptor beta chain is a study of shared clonotypes between healthy human individuals. Points from the study as a whole: In contrast to clonotypes shared by all four donors, non-shared clonotypes had lower generation probabilities. At large depth, rarefaction still showed sorted-subset sequencing to be incomplete.

The protocol was immunoSEQ multiplex PCR, while the TCRdb copy is restricted to in-frame clones and leaves out a portion. The sample has around 1.9 million clones; 80% to 95% are singletons. The CDR3 spans 13 residues. Germline CDR1 and CDR2: MNHEY and SMNVEV (reference sequence). V was pared by 0 bases and J by 6 bases, with 6 bases between. Cells designated naive CD8 were CD45RO-negative and were positively selected for CCR7, with terminally differentiated effector memory CD45RA+ cells excluded. All participating donors were Caucasian adults from Nashville, Tennessee. Comment on this clone: Its target is unknown. Other DNA sequences in the sample encode the same CDR3.

This chain joins TRBV27 and TRBJ2-1; tentatively, D is TRBD1 (5 bases). This TCR was recovered from a man aged 18 to 29 in good health. Some clones in this sample may be carry-over from other donors' samples. Sequencing was performed on naive CD8+ T cells from PBMCs. The CDR3 loop is CASSLSGANEQFF. As DNA, the CDR3 is TGTGCCAGCAGTTTATCAGGGGCCAATGAGCAGTTCTTC.